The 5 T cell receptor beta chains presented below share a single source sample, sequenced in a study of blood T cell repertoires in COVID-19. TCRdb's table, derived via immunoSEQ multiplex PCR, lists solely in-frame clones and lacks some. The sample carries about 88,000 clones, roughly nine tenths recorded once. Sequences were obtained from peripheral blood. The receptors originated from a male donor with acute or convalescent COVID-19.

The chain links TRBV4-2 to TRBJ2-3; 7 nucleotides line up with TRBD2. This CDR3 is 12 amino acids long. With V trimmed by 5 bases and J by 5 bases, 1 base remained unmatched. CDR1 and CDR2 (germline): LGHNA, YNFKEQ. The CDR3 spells CASSGGGDTQYF. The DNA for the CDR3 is TGTGCCAGCAGCGGGGGGGGAGATACGCAGTATTTT.

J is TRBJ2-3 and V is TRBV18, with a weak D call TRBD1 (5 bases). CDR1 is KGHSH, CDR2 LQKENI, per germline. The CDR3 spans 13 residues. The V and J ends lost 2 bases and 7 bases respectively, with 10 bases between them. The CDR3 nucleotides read TGTGCCAGCTCACCAGTCAGGGTGTATACGCAGTATTTT. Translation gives CASSPVRVYTQYF. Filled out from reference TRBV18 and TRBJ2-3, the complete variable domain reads NAGVMQNPRHLVRRRGQEARLRCSPMKGHSHVYWYRQLPEEGLKFMVYLQKENIIDESGMPKERFSAEFPKEGPSILRIQQVVRGDSAAYFCASSPVRVYTQYFGPGTRLTVL.

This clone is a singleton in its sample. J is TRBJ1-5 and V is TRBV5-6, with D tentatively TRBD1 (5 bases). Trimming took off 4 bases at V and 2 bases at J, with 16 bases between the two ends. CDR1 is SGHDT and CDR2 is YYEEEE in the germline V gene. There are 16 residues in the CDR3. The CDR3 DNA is TGTGCCAGCAGCGCCAGGGATCTAATCGGCAATCAGCCCCAGCATTTT. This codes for CASSARDLIGNQPQHF.

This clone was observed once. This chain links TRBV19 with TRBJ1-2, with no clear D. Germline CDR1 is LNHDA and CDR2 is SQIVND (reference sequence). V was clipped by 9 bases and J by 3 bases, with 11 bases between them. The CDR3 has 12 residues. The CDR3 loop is CASAPGDYGYTF. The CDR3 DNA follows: TGTGCCAGCGCTCCGGGAGACTATGGCTACACCTTC.

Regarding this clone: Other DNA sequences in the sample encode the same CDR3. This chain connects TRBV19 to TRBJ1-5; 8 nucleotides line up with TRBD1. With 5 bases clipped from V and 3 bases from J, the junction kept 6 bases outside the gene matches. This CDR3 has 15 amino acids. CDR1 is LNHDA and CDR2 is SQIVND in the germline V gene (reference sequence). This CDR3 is CASSSRQGNNQPQHF. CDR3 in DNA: TGTGCCAGTAGTTCGCGACAGGGGAACAATCAGCCCCAGCATTTT.